This T cell receptor beta chain was sequenced for a study of T cells after yellow fever vaccination. Findings of the study overall: Reappearing after the booster were most of the clones from primary vaccination (around 96% CD4, around 90% CD8). Researchers noted that a small share of clonotypes showed up in both CD4 and CD8 compartments. The bulk population could contribute abundant contaminating clonotypes to FACS-sorted repertoires.

The germline CDR1 and CDR2 sequences are SQVTM and ANQGSEA. The CDR3 has 11 residues. V dropped 8 bases and J dropped 5 bases, with 12 bases sitting between them. Conversion of TCR transcripts into cDNA relied on 5'RACE template switching, which added a universal primer site and UMIs. TCRdb fed the 5' RACE reads into MiXCR, producing one record per CDR3 protein. The repertoire holds some 500,000 distinct CDR3 sequences, roughly 12% seen once, with over 12% in the top ten. This clonotype has just a few counts. Its antigen is currently unknown. The chain is built from TRBV29-1 and TRBJ2-5, with D possibly TRBD2 on 5 matching bases. The receptor's source is a man under 40 who received the YFV17D yellow fever vaccine. Sequencing was performed on PBMCs, taken on the day of the yellow fever booster vaccination. Here the CDR3 DNA reads TGCAGCTTCAGCCCGGGGGAGACCCAGTACTTC. The encoded protein is CSFSPGETQYF.